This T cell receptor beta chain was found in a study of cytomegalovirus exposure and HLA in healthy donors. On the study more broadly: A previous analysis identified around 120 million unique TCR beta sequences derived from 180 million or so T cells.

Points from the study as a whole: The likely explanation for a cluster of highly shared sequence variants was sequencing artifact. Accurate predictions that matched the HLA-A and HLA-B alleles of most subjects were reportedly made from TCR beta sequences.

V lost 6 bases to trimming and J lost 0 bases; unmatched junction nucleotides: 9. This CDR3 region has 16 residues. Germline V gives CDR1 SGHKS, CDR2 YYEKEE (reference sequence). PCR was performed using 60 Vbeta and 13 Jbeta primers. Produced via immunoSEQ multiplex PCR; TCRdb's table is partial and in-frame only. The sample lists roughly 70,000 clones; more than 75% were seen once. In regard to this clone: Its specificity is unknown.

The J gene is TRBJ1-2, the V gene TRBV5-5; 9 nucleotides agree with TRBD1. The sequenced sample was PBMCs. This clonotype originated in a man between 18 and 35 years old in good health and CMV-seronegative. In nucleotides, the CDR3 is TGTGCCAGCATTCTGGGGGGGACAGGGACTAACTATGGCTACACCTTC. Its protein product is CASILGGTGTNYGYTF.